This T cell receptor beta chain was sequenced during a study of tumor and adjacent non-tumor tissue in lung cancer. The germline gives CDR1 MNHNS, CDR2 SASEGT. There are 13 residues in the CDR3. In the case of this clonotype: At one end the junction does not follow the germline gene, possibly because of a read error.

No cell sorting was done before RNA was extracted from the tissue. This non-tumor lung sample came from over 3 cm beyond the tumor edge. A modified ARM-PCR protocol with three rounds of nested PCR amplified TCRbeta. TCRdb analysed the multiplex PCR reads with MiXCR anew, one entry per CDR3 protein. This repertoire shows about 67,000 distinct CDR3 sequences, around 82% found once; its top ten account for 45%. This receptor was taken from a man between 60 and 75 years old with non-small cell lung cancer. Input material: distant non-tumor lung tissue. V usage is TRBV6-1 and J usage is TRBJ2-1; D remains unclear. This CDR3 is CATSERSYDEQFF. CDR3 DNA: TGTGCCACGTCGGAACGGTCCTACGATGAGCAGTTCTTC.